The 11 T cell receptor beta chains presented below share a single source sample, sequenced in a study of OX40 agonist ivuxolimab in advanced cancers. Using immunoSEQ multiplex PCR, the repertoire was profiled, and TCRdb retains in-frame clones only, with some absent. The sample has 60,000 to 80,000 clones; about four fifths are singletons. Here the sequenced sample was CD4+ or CD8+ T cells sorted from blood, taken in a trial of the OX40 agonist ivuxolimab. Receptors originate from an adult with an advanced solid tumor such as melanoma, head and neck, liver or kidney cancer.

This clone was seen a few times. The chain links TRBV2 to TRBJ1-2, with TRBD1 as a possible D gene (6 bases). The V end lost 6 bases, the J end lost 4 bases, and 12 bases lay between the germline ends. Germline CDR1 reads SNHLY; CDR2 reads FYNNEI. The CDR3 length is 13 residues. CDR3 sequence (DNA): TGTGCCAGCAGAAGGACAGACTTCTATGGCTACACCTTC. This encodes CASRRTDFYGYTF.

The chain recombines TRBV4-1 with TRBJ2-4, with 8 bases fitting TRBD1. This CDR3 has 20 amino acids. CDR1 MGHRA and CDR2 YSYEKL come from the germline V gene. Trimming removed 5 bases from V and 1 base from J; junction bases left unmatched: 19. CDR3 nucleotide sequence: TGCGCCAGCAGCTCCAGGGGGCGGGGATGGTTGGACATGGCCAAAAACATTCAGTACTTC. Translated: CASSSRGRGWLDMAKNIQYF.

This sequence joins TRBV9 and TRBJ2-2; TRBD2 aligns across 7 bases. Losses at the gene ends were 5 bases for V and 2 bases for J; bases not matched to a gene: 9. CDR3 length equals 16 residues. From germline, CDR1 is SGDLS and CDR2 YYNGEE. CDR3 sequence reads: CASRPRGGLNTGELFF. The DNA for the CDR3 is TGTGCCAGCAGGCCTCGGGGAGGGCTTAACACCGGGGAGCTGTTTTTT.

The chain couples TRBV5-1 to TRBJ1-2; TRBD1 is a possible D gene (6 bases). Per the germline V gene, CDR1 is SGHRS and CDR2 is YFSETQ. This CDR3 region has 14 residues. The V end lost 4 bases, the J end lost 4 bases, and 14 bases lay between the germline ends. This CDR3 reads CASSPTGPGYGYTF. The CDR3 DNA reads as TGCGCCAGCAGCCCTACAGGGCCCGGCTATGGCTACACCTTC.

The J gene is TRBJ1-1, the V gene TRBV5-4; 7 nucleotides agree with TRBD1. This CDR3 is built from 13 residues. Germline CDR1 is SGHNT and CDR2 is YYREEE (reference sequence). Losses at the gene ends were 4 bases for V and 5 bases for J; bases not matched to a gene: 5. The chain's CDR3 is CASSPGQDTEAFF. DNA of the CDR3: TGTGCCAGCAGCCCCGGACAGGATACTGAAGCTTTCTTT.

Only a few counts were recorded for this clone. This chain connects TRBV7-9 to TRBJ1-4; 11 nucleotides agree with TRBD1. The CDR3 is 16 amino acids. With V trimmed by 5 bases and J by 10 bases, 12 bases remained unmatched. Germline lookup yields CDR1 SEHNR and CDR2 FQNEAQ (reference sequence). For the CDR3, the DNA is TGTGCCAGCAGCCCCGAAGGACAGGGGGCTTCCGGAAAACTGTTTTTT. Translation gives CASSPEGQGASGKLFF. The whole variable domain, remainder taken from reference TRBV7-9 and TRBJ1-4, is DTGVSQNPRHKITKRGQNVTFRCDPISEHNRLYWYRQTLGQGPEFLTYFQNEAQLEKSRLLSDRFSAERPKGSFSTLEIQRTEQGDSAMYLCASSPEGQGASGKLFFGSGTQLSVL.

The rearrangement joins TRBV5-6 to TRBJ2-7, with D possibly being TRBD1 or TRBD2 (7 bases each). This CDR3 spans 14 amino acids. Trimming stripped 4 bases from V and 4 bases from J, with 15 bases between. Germline V gene lookup returns CDR1 SGHDT and CDR2 YYEEEE. The CDR3: CASSRQGGGYEQYF. DNA for the CDR3: TGTGCCAGCAGCCGTCAGGGGGGGGGTTACGAGCAGTACTTC.

This clone showed up just once. The V gene is TRBV4-1, the J gene TRBJ2-7, with a possible D match to TRBD2 (6 bases). Germline values: CDR1 MGHRA, CDR2 YSYEKL. CDR3 length: 15 residues. The V and J ends lost 1 base and 3 bases respectively, with 13 bases between them. CDR3 in DNA: TGCGCCAGCAGCCAAGGGTCCGGGGGTTTCTACGAGCAGTACTTC. This codes for CASSQGSGGFYEQYF.

The V and J genes are TRBV9 and TRBJ1-1; D gene unclear. Germline assignment: CDR1 SGDLS and CDR2 YYNGEE. The CDR3 consists of 14 residues. Trimming shortened V by 4 bases and J by 1 base, and 11 bases separated the two germline ends. The CDR3 sequence: CASSKVGENTEAFF. The DNA of the CDR3 is TGTGCCAGCAGCAAAGTTGGGGAGAACACTGAAGCTTTCTTT.

The rearrangement joins TRBV25-1 to TRBJ1-1; 10 nucleotides agree with TRBD1. Trimming cost V 1 base and J 6 bases; bases outside gene matches: 5. Germline CDR1 MGHDK, CDR2 SYGVNS. CDR3 length: 15 amino acids. The CDR3 DNA sequence: TGTGCCAGCAGTGAATTTGGACAGGGGGGTCCTGAAGCTTTCTTT. Its translation is CASSEFGQGGPEAFF.

The J gene is TRBJ1-1, the V gene TRBV10-3; D unclear. The CDR3 length is 15 residues. In germline, CDR1 is ENHRY, CDR2 SYGVKD. Trimming pared 2 bases from V and 1 base from J, leaving 11 bases between. The CDR3 is CAISERSQPNTEAFF. The CDR3 DNA is TGTGCCATCAGTGAGCGGTCACAGCCGAACACTGAAGCTTTCTTT.